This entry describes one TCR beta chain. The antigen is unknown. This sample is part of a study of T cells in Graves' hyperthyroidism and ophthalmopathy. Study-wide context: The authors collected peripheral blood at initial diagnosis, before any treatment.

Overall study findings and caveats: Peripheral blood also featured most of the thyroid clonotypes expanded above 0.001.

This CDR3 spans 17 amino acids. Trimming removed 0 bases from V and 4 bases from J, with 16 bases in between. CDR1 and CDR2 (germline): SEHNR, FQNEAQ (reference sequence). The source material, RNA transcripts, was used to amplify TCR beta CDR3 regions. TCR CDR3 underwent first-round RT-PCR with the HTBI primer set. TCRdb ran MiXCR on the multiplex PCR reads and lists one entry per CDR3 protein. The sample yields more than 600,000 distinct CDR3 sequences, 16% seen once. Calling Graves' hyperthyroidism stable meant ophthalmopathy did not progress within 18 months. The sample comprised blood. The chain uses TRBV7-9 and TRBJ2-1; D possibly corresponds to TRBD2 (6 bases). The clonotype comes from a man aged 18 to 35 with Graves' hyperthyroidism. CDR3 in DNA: TGTGCCAGCAGCTTAGCTCGGGGCGGGATCACTTACAATGAGCAGTTCTTC. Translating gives CASSLARGGITYNEQFF. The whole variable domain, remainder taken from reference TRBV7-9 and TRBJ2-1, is DTGVSQNPRHKITKRGQNVTFRCDPISEHNRLYWYRQTLGQGPEFLTYFQNEAQLEKSRLLSDRFSAERPKGSFSTLEIQRTEQGDSAMYLCASSLARGGITYNEQFFGPGTRLTVL.